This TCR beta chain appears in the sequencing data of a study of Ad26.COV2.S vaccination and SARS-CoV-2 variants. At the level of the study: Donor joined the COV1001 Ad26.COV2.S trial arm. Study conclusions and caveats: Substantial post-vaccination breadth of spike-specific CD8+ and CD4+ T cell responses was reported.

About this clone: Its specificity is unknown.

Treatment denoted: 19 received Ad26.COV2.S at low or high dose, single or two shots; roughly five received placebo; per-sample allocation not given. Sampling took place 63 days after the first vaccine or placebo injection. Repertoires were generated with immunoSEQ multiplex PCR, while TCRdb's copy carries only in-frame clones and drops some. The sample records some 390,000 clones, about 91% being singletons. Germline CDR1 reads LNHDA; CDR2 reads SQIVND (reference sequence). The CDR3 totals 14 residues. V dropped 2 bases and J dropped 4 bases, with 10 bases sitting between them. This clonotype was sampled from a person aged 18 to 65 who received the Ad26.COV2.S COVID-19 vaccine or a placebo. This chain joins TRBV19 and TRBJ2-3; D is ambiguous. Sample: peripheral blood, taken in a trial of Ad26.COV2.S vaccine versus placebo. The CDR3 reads CASSISSASDTQYF. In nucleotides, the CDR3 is TGTGCCAGTAGTATAAGCAGCGCCTCAGATACGCAGTATTTT.